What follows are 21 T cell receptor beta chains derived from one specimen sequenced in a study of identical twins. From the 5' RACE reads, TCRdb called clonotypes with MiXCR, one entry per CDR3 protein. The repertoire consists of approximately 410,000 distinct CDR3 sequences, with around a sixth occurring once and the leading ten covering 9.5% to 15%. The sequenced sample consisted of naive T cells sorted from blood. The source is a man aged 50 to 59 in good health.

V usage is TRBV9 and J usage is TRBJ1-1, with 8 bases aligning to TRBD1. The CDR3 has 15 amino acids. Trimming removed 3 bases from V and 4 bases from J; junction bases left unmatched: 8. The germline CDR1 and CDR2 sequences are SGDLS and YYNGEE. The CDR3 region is CASSAGQGGGTEAFF. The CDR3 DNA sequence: TGTGCCAGCAGCGCCGGACAGGGCGGAGGCACTGAAGCTTTCTTT.

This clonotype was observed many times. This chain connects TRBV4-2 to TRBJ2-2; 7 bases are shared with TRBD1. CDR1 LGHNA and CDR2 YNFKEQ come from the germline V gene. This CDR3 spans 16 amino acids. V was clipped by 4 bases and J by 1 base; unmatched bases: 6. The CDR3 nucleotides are TGTGCCAGCAGCCCTACAGGGGCTCAGAACACCGGGGAGCTGTTTTTT. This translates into CASSPTGAQNTGELFF.

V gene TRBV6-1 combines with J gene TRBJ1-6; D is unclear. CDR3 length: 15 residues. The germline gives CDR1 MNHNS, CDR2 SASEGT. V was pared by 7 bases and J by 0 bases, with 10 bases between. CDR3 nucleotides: TGTGCCAGCATGCTTGATAGCTCCTATAATTCACCCCTCCACTTT. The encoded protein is CASMLDSSYNSPLHF.

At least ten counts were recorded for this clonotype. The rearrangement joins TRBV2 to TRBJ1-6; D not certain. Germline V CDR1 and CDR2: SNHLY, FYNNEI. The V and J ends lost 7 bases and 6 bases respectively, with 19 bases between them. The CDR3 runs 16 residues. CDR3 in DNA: TGTGCCAGCACCCGGGGAAACGTTGGGATTAATTCACCCCTCCACTTT. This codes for CASTRGNVGINSPLHF.

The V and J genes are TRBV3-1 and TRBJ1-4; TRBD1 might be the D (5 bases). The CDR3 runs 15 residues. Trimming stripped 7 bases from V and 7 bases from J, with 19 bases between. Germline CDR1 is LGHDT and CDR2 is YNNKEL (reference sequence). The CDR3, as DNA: TGTGCCAGCACCCAGGGAGAGGGACCAGGTGAAAAACTGTTTTTT. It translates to CASTQGEGPGEKLFF.

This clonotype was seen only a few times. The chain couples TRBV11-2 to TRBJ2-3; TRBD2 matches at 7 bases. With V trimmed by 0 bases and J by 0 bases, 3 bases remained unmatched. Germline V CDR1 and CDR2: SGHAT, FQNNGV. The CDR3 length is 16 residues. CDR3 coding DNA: TGTGCCAGCAGCTTAGAGGGAGGGCTTAGCACAGATACGCAGTATTTT. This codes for CASSLEGGLSTDTQYF.

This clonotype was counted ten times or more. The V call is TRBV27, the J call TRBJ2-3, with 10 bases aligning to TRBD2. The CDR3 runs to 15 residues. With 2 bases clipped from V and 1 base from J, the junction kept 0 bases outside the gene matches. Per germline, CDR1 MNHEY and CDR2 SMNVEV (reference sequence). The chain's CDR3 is CASSLGTSGTDTQYF. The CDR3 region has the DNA TGTGCCAGCAGTTTAGGGACTAGCGGCACAGATACGCAGTATTTT.

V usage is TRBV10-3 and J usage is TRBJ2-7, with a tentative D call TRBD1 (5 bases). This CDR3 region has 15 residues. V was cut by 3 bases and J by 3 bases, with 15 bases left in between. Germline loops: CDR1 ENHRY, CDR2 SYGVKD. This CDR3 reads CAISDPTRQSYEQYF. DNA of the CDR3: TGTGCCATCAGTGACCCAACCAGACAGAGCTACGAGCAGTACTTC.

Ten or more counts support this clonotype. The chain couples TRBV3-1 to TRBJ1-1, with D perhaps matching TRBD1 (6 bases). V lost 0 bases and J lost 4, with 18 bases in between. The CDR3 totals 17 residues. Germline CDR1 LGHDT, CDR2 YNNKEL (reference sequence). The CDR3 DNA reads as TGTGCCAGCAGCCAAGAGAGGACCGGACAGTGGAGCACTGAAGCTTTCTTT. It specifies CASSQERTGQWSTEAFF.

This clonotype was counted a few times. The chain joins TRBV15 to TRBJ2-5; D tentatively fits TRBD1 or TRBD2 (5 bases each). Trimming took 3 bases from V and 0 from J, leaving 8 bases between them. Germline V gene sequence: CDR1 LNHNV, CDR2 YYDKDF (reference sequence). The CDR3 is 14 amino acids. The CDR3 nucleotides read TGTGCCACCAGCAGGGGACCGAACCAAGAGACCCAGTACTTC. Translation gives CATSRGPNQETQYF.

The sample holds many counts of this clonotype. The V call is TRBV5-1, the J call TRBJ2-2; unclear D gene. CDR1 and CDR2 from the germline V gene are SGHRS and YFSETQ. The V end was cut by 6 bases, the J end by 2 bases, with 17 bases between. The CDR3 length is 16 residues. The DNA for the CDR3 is TGCGCCAGCACAGAAATGGGGTTTCGAAACACCGGGGAGCTGTTTTTT. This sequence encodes CASTEMGFRNTGELFF.

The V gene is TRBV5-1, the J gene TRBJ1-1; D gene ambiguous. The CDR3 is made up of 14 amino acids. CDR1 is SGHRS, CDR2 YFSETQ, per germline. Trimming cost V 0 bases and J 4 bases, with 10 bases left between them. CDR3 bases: TGCGCCAGCAGCTTGGAACTGGGGTCCACTGAAGCTTTCTTT. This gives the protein CASSLELGSTEAFF.

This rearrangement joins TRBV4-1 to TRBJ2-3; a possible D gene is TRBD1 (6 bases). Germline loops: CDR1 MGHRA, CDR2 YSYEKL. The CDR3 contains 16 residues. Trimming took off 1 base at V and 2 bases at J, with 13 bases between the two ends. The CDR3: CASSQAQGPFTDTQYF. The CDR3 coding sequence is TGCGCCAGCAGCCAAGCCCAGGGGCCTTTCACAGATACGCAGTATTTT.

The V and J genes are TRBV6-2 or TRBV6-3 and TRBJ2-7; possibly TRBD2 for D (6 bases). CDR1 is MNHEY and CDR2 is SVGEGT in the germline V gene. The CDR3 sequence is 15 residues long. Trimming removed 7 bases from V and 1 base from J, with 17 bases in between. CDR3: CASTRAGTTSYEQYF. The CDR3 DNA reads TGTGCCAGCACCCGGGCGGGGACGACTTCCTACGAGCAGTACTTC.

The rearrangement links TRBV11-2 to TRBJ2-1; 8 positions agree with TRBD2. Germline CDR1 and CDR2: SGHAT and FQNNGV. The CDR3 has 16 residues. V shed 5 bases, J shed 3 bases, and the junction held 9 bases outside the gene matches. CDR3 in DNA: TGTGCCAGCAGCATCTTAGCGGGGAAACTCTACAATGAGCAGTTCTTC. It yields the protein CASSILAGKLYNEQFF.

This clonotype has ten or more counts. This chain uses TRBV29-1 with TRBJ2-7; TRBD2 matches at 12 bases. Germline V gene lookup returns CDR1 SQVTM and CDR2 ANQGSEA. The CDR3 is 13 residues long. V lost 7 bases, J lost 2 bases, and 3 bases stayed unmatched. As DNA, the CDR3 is TGCAGCGCAGGACTAGCGGGAACCTACGAGCAGTACTTC. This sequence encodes CSAGLAGTYEQYF.

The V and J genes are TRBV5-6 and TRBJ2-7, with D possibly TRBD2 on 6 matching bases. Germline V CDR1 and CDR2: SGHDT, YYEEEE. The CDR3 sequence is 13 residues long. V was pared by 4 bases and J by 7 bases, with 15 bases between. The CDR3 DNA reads TGTGCCAGCAGCCCGGGGGACCGGCGGGAGCAGTACTTC. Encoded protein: CASSPGDRREQYF.

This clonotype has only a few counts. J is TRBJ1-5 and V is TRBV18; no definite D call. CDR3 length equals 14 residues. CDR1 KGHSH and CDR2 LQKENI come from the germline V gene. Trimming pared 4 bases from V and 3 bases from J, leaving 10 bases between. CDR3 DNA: TGTGCCAGCTCACTGTCCGGGTTCAATCAGCCCCAGCATTTT. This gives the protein CASSLSGFNQPQHF.

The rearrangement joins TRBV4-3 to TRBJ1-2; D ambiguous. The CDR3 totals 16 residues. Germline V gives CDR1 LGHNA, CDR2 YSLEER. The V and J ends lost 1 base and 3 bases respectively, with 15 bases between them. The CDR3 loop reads CASSQAAGRNYYGYTF. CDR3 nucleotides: TGCGCCAGCAGCCAAGCTGCGGGTCGGAACTACTATGGCTACACCTTC.

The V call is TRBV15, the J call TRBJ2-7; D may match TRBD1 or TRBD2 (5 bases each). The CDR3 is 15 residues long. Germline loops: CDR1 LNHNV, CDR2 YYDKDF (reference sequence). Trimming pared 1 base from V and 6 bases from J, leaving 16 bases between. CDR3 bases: TGTGCCACCAGCAGAGCCGGGACCCCTACGAGCGAGCAGTACTTC. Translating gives CATSRAGTPTSEQYF.

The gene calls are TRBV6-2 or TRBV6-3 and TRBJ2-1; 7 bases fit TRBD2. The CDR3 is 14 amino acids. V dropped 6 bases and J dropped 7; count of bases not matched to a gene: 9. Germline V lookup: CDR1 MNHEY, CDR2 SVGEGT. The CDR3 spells CASRRAGRDNEQFF. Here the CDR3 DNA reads TGTGCCAGCAGGCGGGCAGGGAGGGATAATGAGCAGTTCTTC.